The subject of this entry is one T cell receptor (beta chain). The method was immunoSEQ multiplex PCR; TCRdb's version includes in-frame clones alone and lacks a portion of them. The table shows nearly 350,000 clones, with around 83% occurring only once. This record comes from a study of blood T cell repertoires in COVID-19. Looking at the study overall: PBMCs, B-cell-depleted T cells, or T cells provided the cDNA or gDNA that made up the material.

Germline-derived CDR1 and CDR2 are SGHNT and YYREEE (reference sequence). Trimming took 4 bases from V and 4 from J, leaving 11 bases between them. The CDR3 spans 13 residues. This chain uses TRBV5-4 with TRBJ1-2; possible D gene TRBD1, 6 bases. Source material: peripheral blood. The clonotype was recovered from a man under 40 with active or convalescent COVID-19. The CDR3 sequence is CASSPGQTYGYTF. The CDR3, as DNA: TGTGCCAGCAGCCCTGGACAGACCTATGGCTACACCTTC.